A selection of T cell receptor beta chains follows, all from one sample in a study of early stage breast cancer tumors. The repertoire was sequenced with immunoSEQ multiplex PCR; TCRdb's copy has only in-frame clones and lacks some. Of over 5,500 clones listed, over 60% are singletons. Sequenced input: normal breast tissue next to the tumor. The receptors derive from a person between 50 and 60 years old with breast cancer. The CDR3 runs from the conserved cysteine through the conserved F or W. D genes are given only for firm matches. A clone size is listed for some rows: how often the clone was seen (once, few, many), or a class if it is expanded.

J gene: TRBJ2-1
V gene: TRBV11-3
clone size: .
D gene: .
CDR3 DNA: TGTGCCAGCAGCTTCTCAGGGGACCTCTACAATGAGCAGTTCTTC
CDR3 protein: CASSFSGDLYNEQFF

J gene: TRBJ2-3
V gene: TRBV30
clone size: once
D gene: .
CDR3 DNA: TGTGCCTGGAGTGGGGGACTTGTCACAGATACGCAGTATTTT
CDR3 protein: CAWSGGLVTDTQYF

J gene: TRBJ2-3
V gene: TRBV7-9
clone size: few
D gene: TRBD2
CDR3 DNA: TGTGCCAGCAGCTTAGAAGCGGGGGGCACAGATACGCAGTATTTT
CDR3 protein: CASSLEAGGTDTQYF

J gene: TRBJ2-3
V gene: TRBV11-2
clone size: .
D gene: TRBD1
CDR3 DNA: TGTGCCAGCAGCCCGACCGGACAGGGCCCAGATACGCAGTATTTT
CDR3 protein: CASSPTGQGPDTQYF

J gene: TRBJ1-1
V gene: TRBV19
clone size: .
D gene: .
CDR3 DNA: TGTGCCAGTAGTATAGAACGGGGGCTCACTGAAGCTTTCTTT
CDR3 protein: CASSIERGLTEAFF

J gene: TRBJ1-2
V gene: TRBV11-1
clone size: .
D gene: TRBD1
CDR3 DNA: TGTGCCAGCAGCTATGGGACAGGGAGGGATGGCTACACCTTC
CDR3 protein: CASSYGTGRDGYTF

J gene: TRBJ2-2
V gene: TRBV9
clone size: .
D gene: TRBD2
CDR3 DNA: TGTGCCAGCAGCGTTGGGACTATTGTGACCGGGGAGCTGTTTTTT
CDR3 protein: CASSVGTIVTGELFF

J gene: TRBJ2-5
V gene: TRBV19
clone size: .
D gene: .
CDR3 DNA: TGTGCCAGTAGTCATTGGACAGACCAAGAGACCCAGTACTTC
CDR3 protein: CASSHWTDQETQYF

J gene: TRBJ2-3
V gene: TRBV29-1
clone size: .
D gene: .
CDR3 DNA: TGCAGCGTTGGAACTAGCACAGATACGCAGTATTTT
CDR3 protein: CSVGTSTDTQYF

J gene: TRBJ1-2
V gene: TRBV2
clone size: few
D gene: TRBD1
CDR3 DNA: TGTGCCAGCAGTATCGGGACAGCGAACTATGGCTACACCTTC
CDR3 protein: CASSIGTANYGYTF

J gene: TRBJ2-2
V gene: TRBV7-9
clone size: few
D gene: .
CDR3 DNA: TGTGCCAGCAGCTTAGCTGGTATCGGGGAGCTGTTTTTT
CDR3 protein: CASSLAGIGELFF

J gene: TRBJ2-3
V gene: TRBV13
clone size: few
D gene: .
CDR3 DNA: TGTGCCAGCAGCTTCCGACTAAATCTAGAGTCAGATACGCAGTATTTT
CDR3 protein: CASSFRLNLESDTQYF

J gene: TRBJ2-1
V gene: TRBV10-3
clone size: .
D gene: TRBD1
CDR3 DNA: TGTGCCATCAGTGGGGGGTGGGACAGGGGAGCTTCAAATGAGCAGTTCTTC
CDR3 protein: CAISGGWDRGASNEQFF

J gene: TRBJ2-7
V gene: TRBV10-3
clone size: .
D gene: TRBD1
CDR3 DNA: TGTGCCATCAGTGAGTTAGGCCAGGGGGTCCACTACGAGCAGTACTTC
CDR3 protein: CAISELGQGVHYEQYF

J gene: TRBJ1-1
V gene: TRBV14
clone size: .
D gene: .
CDR3 DNA: TGTGCCAGCAGCCACCATTACGGAGAAGGACGTGGCACTGAAGCTTTCTTT
CDR3 protein: CASSHHYGEGRGTEAFF

J gene: TRBJ2-7
V gene: TRBV15
clone size: .
D gene: .
CDR3 DNA: TGTGCCACCAGCAGAGACAGGGGACCCTACGAGCAGTACTTC
CDR3 protein: CATSRDRGPYEQYF

J gene: TRBJ2-5
V gene: TRBV19
clone size: .
D gene: TRBD2
CDR3 DNA: TGTGCCAGCAGGACTAGCGGGAGATGGCAAGAGACCCAGTACTTC
CDR3 protein: CASRTSGRWQETQYF

J gene: TRBJ1-1
V gene: TRBV2
clone size: .
D gene: TRBD1
CDR3 DNA: TGTGCCAGCACCGGGCTTAGGGGGCGGACAATGAACACTGAAGCTTTCTTT
CDR3 protein: CASTGLRGRTMNTEAFF

J gene: TRBJ1-1
V gene: TRBV6-6
clone size: medium-sized
D gene: TRBD1
CDR3 DNA: TGTGCCAGCAGTACCTGGACAGGGGTCGAGAACACTGAAGCTTTCTTT
CDR3 protein: CASSTWTGVENTEAFF

J gene: TRBJ1-5
V gene: TRBV4-3
clone size: .
D gene: .
CDR3 DNA: TGCGCCAGCAGCCAGACATATAGCAATCAGCCCCAGCATTTT
CDR3 protein: CASSQTYSNQPQHF

J gene: TRBJ2-5
V gene: TRBV27
clone size: once
D gene: TRBD2
CDR3 DNA: TGTGCCAGCAGTACTTTAGCGGGAGTTGAGACCCAGTACTTC
CDR3 protein: CASSTLAGVETQYF

J gene: TRBJ1-4
V gene: TRBV5-6
clone size: once
D gene: .
CDR3 DNA: TGTGCCAGCAGCCCCACCTTTTCTAATGAAAAACTGTTTTTT
CDR3 protein: CASSPTFSNEKLFF

J gene: TRBJ2-7
V gene: TRBV6-6
clone size: .
D gene: .
CDR3 DNA: TGTGCCAGCACCCAGACGGCTACCTACGAGCAGTACTTC
CDR3 protein: CASTQTATYEQYF

J gene: TRBJ1-2
V gene: TRBV5-8
clone size: .
D gene: TRBD1
CDR3 DNA: TGTGCCAGCAGTCGACAGGGCTGGTATGGCTACACCTTC
CDR3 protein: CASSRQGWYGYTF

J gene: TRBJ2-5
V gene: TRBV19
clone size: .
D gene: TRBD1
CDR3 DNA: TGTGCCAGTAGCCCCCCGGGACAGGGGGCGCGGAAGAGTGGGGGGACCCAGTACTTC
CDR3 protein: CASSPPGQGARKSGGTQYF

J gene: TRBJ2-5
V gene: TRBV5-4
clone size: once
D gene: TRBD2
CDR3 DNA: TGTGCCAGCAGCTTGGAAGGGCGGAATAGCGGGAGGGAGGAGACCCAGTACTTC
CDR3 protein: CASSLEGRNSGREETQYF

J gene: TRBJ2-5
V gene: TRBV6-6
clone size: .
D gene: .
CDR3 DNA: TGTGCCAGCAGTTACGAGGGTGCCCAGTACTTC
CDR3 protein: CASSYEGAQYF

J gene: TRBJ2-7
V gene: TRBV7-2
clone size: .
D gene: .
CDR3 DNA: TGTGCCAGCAGCTTAGAACAGGGAGTAAGCGAGCAGTACTTC
CDR3 protein: CASSLEQGVSEQYF

J gene: TRBJ2-1
V gene: TRBV4-3
clone size: .
D gene: .
CDR3 DNA: TGCGCCAGCAGCCCCAGACAGAGCTCCTACAATGAGCAGTTCTTC
CDR3 protein: CASSPRQSSYNEQFF

J gene: TRBJ1-3
V gene: TRBV2
clone size: few
D gene: .
CDR3 DNA: TGTGCTTGGAGGGTTTCCCTCTCTGGAAACACCATATATTTT
CDR3 protein: CAWRVSLSGNTIYF

J gene: TRBJ1-5
V gene: TRBV7-9
clone size: large
D gene: .
CDR3 DNA: TGTGCCAGCAGCTTAGGGGGGGATTTCCAGCCCCAGCATTTT
CDR3 protein: CASSLGGDFQPQHF

J gene: TRBJ1-2
V gene: TRBV18
clone size: .
D gene: TRBD1
CDR3 DNA: TGTGCCAGCTCACGCGACAGGGATGGCTACACCTTC
CDR3 protein: CASSRDRDGYTF

J gene: TRBJ2-2
V gene: TRBV19
clone size: .
D gene: TRBD2
CDR3 DNA: TGTGCCAGCTTACCCACCACAGCGGGGACGGAGCTGTTTTTT
CDR3 protein: CASLPTTAGTELFF

J gene: TRBJ2-7
V gene: TRBV6-1
clone size: .
D gene: .
CDR3 DNA: TGTGCCAGCAGTGACTCCTACGAGCAGTACTTC
CDR3 protein: CASSDSYEQYF

J gene: TRBJ1-2
V gene: TRBV7-9
clone size: .
D gene: .
CDR3 DNA: TGTGCCAGCAGCTTTTTAACGGTCAACTATGGCTACACCTTC
CDR3 protein: CASSFLTVNYGYTF

J gene: TRBJ2-1
V gene: TRBV2
clone size: .
D gene: .
CDR3 DNA: TGTGCCAGCAGTGAGTCAGGCAACAATGAGCAGTTCTTC
CDR3 protein: CASSESGNNEQFF

J gene: TRBJ2-2
V gene: TRBV15
clone size: few
D gene: .
CDR3 DNA: TGTGCCACCAGCATAGACAGTACTAACACCGGGGAGCTGTTTTTT
CDR3 protein: CATSIDSTNTGELFF

J gene: TRBJ1-4
V gene: TRBV6-1
clone size: .
D gene: .
CDR3 DNA: TGTGCCAGCACTCAGGGAACTGAAAAACTGTTTTTT
CDR3 protein: CASTQGTEKLFF

J gene: TRBJ2-1
V gene: TRBV6-6
clone size: few
D gene: TRBD1
CDR3 DNA: TGTGCCAGCAGTACGGGACAGCAAAAGAATGAGCAGTTCTTC
CDR3 protein: CASSTGQQKNEQFF

J gene: TRBJ1-3
V gene: TRBV2
clone size: .
D gene: TRBD1
CDR3 DNA: TGTGCCAGCAGTGAGGGGACAGGGGAAGGAAACACCATATATTTT
CDR3 protein: CASSEGTGEGNTIYF

J gene: TRBJ1-2
V gene: TRBV11-2
clone size: .
D gene: .
CDR3 DNA: TGTGCCAGCAGCTACGGGAGGTGGTCCTCGGGCTACACCTTC
CDR3 protein: CASSYGRWSSGYTF

J gene: TRBJ1-1
V gene: TRBV19
clone size: .
D gene: .
CDR3 DNA: TGTGCCAGTAGTCACGGGATCTGGGGTGTGACTGAAGCTTTCTTT
CDR3 protein: CASSHGIWGVTEAFF

J gene: TRBJ2-7
V gene: TRBV7-9
clone size: .
D gene: .
CDR3 DNA: TGTGCCAGCAGCTTTCCGGCGAAGGGCGAAGTCTCCTACGAGCAGTACTTC
CDR3 protein: CASSFPAKGEVSYEQYF

J gene: TRBJ1-1
V gene: TRBV5-1
clone size: .
D gene: TRBD1
CDR3 DNA: TGCGCCAGCAGCCCGGGACAGGGGAAGAGGAACACTGAAGCTTTCTTT
CDR3 protein: CASSPGQGKRNTEAFF

J gene: TRBJ2-5
V gene: TRBV5-1
clone size: .
D gene: .
CDR3 DNA: TGCGCCAGCAGCTTGGGGGGGGAGCGGCAAGAGACCCAGTACTTC
CDR3 protein: CASSLGGERQETQYF

J gene: TRBJ1-5
V gene: TRBV5-6
clone size: few
D gene: .
CDR3 DNA: TGTGCCAGCAGCTCGTCAATGAATCAGCCCCAGCATTTT
CDR3 protein: CASSSSMNQPQHF

J gene: TRBJ2-1
V gene: TRBV11-3
clone size: .
D gene: .
CDR3 DNA: TGTGCCAGCAGCTTAGGGGAAAAAAGGGAGCAGTTCTTC
CDR3 protein: CASSLGEKREQFF

J gene: TRBJ1-4
V gene: TRBV7-9
clone size: .
D gene: TRBD1
CDR3 DNA: TGTGCCAGCAGCCGGGACAGGGGGCGGTATGAAAAACTGTTTTTT
CDR3 protein: CASSRDRGRYEKLFF

J gene: TRBJ2-5
V gene: TRBV21-1
clone size: .
D gene: .
CDR3 DNA: TGTGCCAGCAGCAATAAGGACCGGATCAAGGAAGAGACCCAGTACTTC
CDR3 protein: CASSNKDRIKEETQYF

J gene: TRBJ2-1
V gene: TRBV7-9
clone size: .
D gene: .
CDR3 DNA: TGTGCCAGCAGCTTGGCAGACAGGGAGCAGTTCTTC
CDR3 protein: CASSLADREQFF

J gene: TRBJ1-1
V gene: TRBV13
clone size: .
D gene: .
CDR3 DNA: TGTGCCAGCAGCTTAAGGACAGTGGCCACTGAAGCTTTCTTT
CDR3 protein: CASSLRTVATEAFF

J gene: TRBJ1-2
V gene: TRBV10-1
clone size: few
D gene: .
CDR3 DNA: TGCGCCAGCAGTGAAAACAGTAACTATGGCTACACCTTC
CDR3 protein: CASSENSNYGYTF

J gene: TRBJ2-5
V gene: TRBV5-1
clone size: .
D gene: TRBD2
CDR3 DNA: TGCGCCAGCAGCTTGAGCGCGGGAGAGGCAGGAGAGACCCAGTACTTC
CDR3 protein: CASSLSAGEAGETQYF

J gene: TRBJ1-2
V gene: TRBV6-1
clone size: few
D gene: .
CDR3 DNA: TGTGCCAGCAACTCGGGACGGTATGGCTACACCTTC
CDR3 protein: CASNSGRYGYTF

J gene: TRBJ1-1
V gene: TRBV5-6
clone size: .
D gene: TRBD1
CDR3 DNA: TGTGCCAGCAGCTTAAGGGGGACAGGTTTAGCGTGGTGGACTGAAGCTTTCTTT
CDR3 protein: CASSLRGTGLAWWTEAFF